Below, 7 T cell receptor beta chains from the same sample are listed, as sequenced in a study of control samples from healthy donors and cancer patients. Libraries were prepared by immunoSEQ multiplex PCR; TCRdb keeps only in-frame clonotypes and omits some of them. Found here are some 57,000 clones, 85% to 95% of them singletons; the top ten hold about 2.4%. The sequenced material came from blood. The source is a man aged 25 to 45 in good health.

The genes are TRBV5-1 and TRBJ1-6; TRBD1 matches 9 bases. This CDR3 has 16 residues. Germline CDR1 SGHRS, CDR2 YFSETQ. The ends lost 1 base at V and 5 bases at J; junction bases unmatched: 4. The CDR3 sequence is CASSLRRDRDNSPLHF. Here the CDR3 DNA reads TGCGCCAGCAGCTTGCGAAGGGACAGGGATAATTCACCCCTCCACTTT.

The V gene is TRBV19, the J gene TRBJ2-6; D gene ambiguous. This CDR3 is built from 16 residues. Germline V lookup: CDR1 LNHDA, CDR2 SQIVND (reference sequence). Deletions cut 6 bases from V and 0 bases from J, with 12 bases between. The CDR3 DNA is TGTGCCAGTAGCCCTCGAAGAAACTCTGGGGCCAACGTCCTGACTTTC. Translated, it gives CASSPRRNSGANVLTF. The full variable domain, in which reference TRBV19 and TRBJ2-6 provide the parts outside the CDR3, is DGGITQSPKYLFRKEGQNVTLSCEQNLNHDAMYWYRQDPGQGLRLIYYSQIVNDFQKGDIAEGYSVSREKKESFPLTVTSAQKNPTAFYLCASSPRRNSGANVLTFGAGSRLTVL.

This rearrangement joins TRBV18 to TRBJ1-1; D not certain. The CDR3 has 15 amino acids. Per the germline V gene, CDR1 is KGHSH and CDR2 is LQKENI. The V end was cut by 0 bases, the J end by 1 base, with 9 bases between. The CDR3 DNA is TGTGCCAGCTCACCACCCAGCATTGAGAACACTGAAGCTTTCTTT. Encoded protein: CASSPPSIENTEAFF.

This chain joins TRBV15 and TRBJ1-5; TRBD1 matches 11 bases. Germline V gives CDR1 LNHNV, CDR2 YYDKDF (reference sequence). The CDR3 is 18 residues long. Trimming cost V 5 bases and J 2 bases; bases outside gene matches: 11. CDR3 nucleotides: TGTGCCACCAGCTTCGGGACAGGGGGTAAAGGAGGCAATCAGCCCCAGCATTTT. It yields the protein CATSFGTGGKGGNQPQHF.

The chain has TRBV9 and TRBJ2-1; TRBD1 agrees at 11 bases. This CDR3 comprises 17 residues. J lost 9 bases, V lost 4 bases, and 15 bases had no gene match. CDR1 is SGDLS and CDR2 is YYNGEE in the germline V gene. CDR3 coding DNA: TGTGCCAGCAGCCGCTATTACCCGGGACAGGGGGTTGGTGAGCAGTTCTTC. Its translation: CASSRYYPGQGVGEQFF.

V and J are TRBV28 and TRBJ1-5; TRBD1 matches at 8 bases. This CDR3 is 19 amino acids long. V lost 2 bases, J lost 1 base, and 13 bases stayed unmatched. Germline V CDR1 and CDR2: MDHEN, SYDVKM. Here the CDR3 DNA reads TGTGCCAGCAGTTTACGCGGGACAGGAGTTGATTGGAGCAATCAGCCCCAGCATTTT. Amino acids: CASSLRGTGVDWSNQPQHF.

The CDR3 protein is CASSFGSPSSVNYGYTF. The CDR3 DNA is TGTGCCAGCAGCTTCGGGAGCCCAAGCTCCGTAAACTATGGCTACACCTTC. This chain links TRBV5-4 with TRBJ1-2; D is ambiguous. The CDR3 length is 17 residues. Germline loops: CDR1 SGHNT, CDR2 YYREEE (reference sequence). The V gene lost 2 bases and the J gene lost 2 bases, with 19 bases spanning the gap.